In this sample, the clone carrying this T cell receptor beta chain turned up many times. What it binds is unknown. This sample is part of a study of regulatory T cells in long-lasting Graves disease. Study-wide results and caveats: The number of shared public clonotypes was higher in persistent patients (about 2,700) than new patients (966).

Noted time point: persistent/refractory GD, antithyroid drugs over 5 years with positive TRAb. Construction of the TCR library relied on RNA isolated from PBMCs. Collection of peripheral blood (about 10 milliliters) was done using EDTA tubes. Through Arm-PCR of CDR3 regions and iRepertoire HTBI primers, TCR beta libraries were built. Using its own MiXCR run on the multiplex PCR reads, TCRdb lists one record per CDR3 protein. The sample contains 300,000 or so distinct CDR3 sequences, 20% of which appear only once. V was pared by 3 bases and J by 2 bases, with 10 bases between. CDR1 is MDHEN, CDR2 SYDVKM, per germline. The length of the CDR3 is 15 residues.

The V call is TRBV28, the J call TRBJ1-4, with D possibly being TRBD1 (6 bases). Material: peripheral blood mononuclear cells (PBMCs), obtained when the disease was refractory, from a patient treated with antithyroid drugs. The sequence was collected from a female donor with Graves disease. The CDR3 loop is CASSFGGGTNEKLFF. CDR3 DNA sequence: TGTGCCAGCAGTTTCGGAGGGGGGACTAATGAAAAACTGTTTTTT.